One and the same sample provided the 17 T cell receptor beta chains below, sequenced in a study of response to subunit inactivated influenza vaccine. From the RT-PCR reads, TCRdb called clonotypes with MiXCR, one entry per CDR3 protein. Of fewer than 550,000 distinct CDR3 sequences detected, about 25% appear once; the ten largest clones hold about 1.9%. Specimen: CD4+ T cells sorted from PBMCs, collected 4 to 6 days after vaccination. These receptors all stem from a man aged 50 to 60 who received an inactivated influenza vaccine.

V usage is TRBV5-1 and J usage is TRBJ2-7, with TRBD2 matching 10 bases. Germline V CDR1 and CDR2: SGHRS, YFSETQ. The CDR3 sequence is 15 residues long. Trimming removed 4 bases from V and 0 bases from J; junction bases left unmatched: 4. In nucleotides, the CDR3 is TGCGCCAGCAGCGAGGCTAGCGGGAGCTCCTACGAGCAGTACTTC. It specifies CASSEASGSSYEQYF.

This clonotype appeared a few times. The chain carries TRBV5-1 and TRBJ1-4; the match to TRBD1 covers 7 bases. The CDR3 spans 13 residues. Per germline, CDR1 SGHRS and CDR2 YFSETQ. V lost 3 bases and J lost 15; bases outside the gene matches: 11. The CDR3 spells CASSSGDSSGLFF. The CDR3 DNA reads TGCGCCAGCAGCTCGGGGGACAGTTCAGGGTTGTTTTTT.

The J gene is TRBJ1-4, the V gene TRBV16; D uncertain. The CDR3 consists of 15 residues. Per germline, CDR1 KGHSY and CDR2 FQNENV. The V and J ends lost 0 bases and 13 bases respectively, with 18 bases between them. CDR3: CASSQSLTRPAGLFF. In DNA form, the CDR3 reads TGTGCCAGCAGCCAATCGTTGACCAGGCCCGCGGGACTGTTTTTT.

This clonotype was seen more than once but under ten times. The rearrangement uses TRBV28 and TRBJ2-7; D unresolved. The V and J ends lost 5 bases and 6 bases respectively, with 11 bases between them. The germline V gene encodes CDR1 MDHEN and CDR2 SYDVKM. The CDR3 is 12 amino acids. CDR3 amino acids: CASSRMSREQYF. The CDR3 coding sequence is TGTGCCAGCAGTCGTATGTCCCGCGAGCAGTACTTC.

J is TRBJ2-1 and V is TRBV7-2, with TRBD2 identical over 11 bases. The CDR3 sequence is 15 residues long. J lost 14 bases, V lost 5 bases, and 14 bases had no gene match. Germline-derived CDR1 and CDR2 are SGHTA and FQGNSA. The DNA of the CDR3 is TGTGCCAGCAGCCCTAGACTAGCGGGAACAGAGCATAAGTTCTTC. This sequence encodes CASSPRLAGTEHKFF. The full variable domain, completed using reference TRBV7-2 and TRBJ2-1, is GAGVSQSPSNKVTEKGKDVELRCDPISGHTALYWYRQSLGQGLEFLIYFQGNSAPDKSGLPSDRFSAERTGGSVSTLTIQRTQQEDSAVYLCASSPRLAGTEHKFFGPGTRLTVL.

V usage is TRBV20-1 and J usage is TRBJ2-1, with 12 bases aligning to TRBD2. Germline V CDR1 and CDR2: DFQATT, SNEGSKA (reference sequence). V was pared by 5 bases and J by 7 bases, with 3 bases of the junction left unmatched. The CDR3 is 13 amino acids. The CDR3 reads CSARLAGENEQFF. The CDR3, as DNA: TGCAGTGCTCGACTAGCGGGAGAAAATGAGCAGTTCTTC.

This chain links TRBV9 with TRBJ1-6; D not resolved. V was trimmed by 9 bases and J by 9 bases, leaving 16 bases between them. CDR3 length: 13 amino acids. Germline-derived CDR1 and CDR2 are SGDLS and YYNGEE. CDR3 DNA sequence: TGTGCCATCCCCCTCGACCGGCTTTCACCCCTCCACTTT. It is translated as CAIPLDRLSPLHF.

This clonotype was found a few times. The chain has TRBV5-1 and TRBJ1-2; possibly TRBD1 for D (5 bases). Trimming removed 3 bases from V and 7 bases from J, with 10 bases in between. CDR1 is SGHRS and CDR2 is YFSETQ in the germline V gene. The CDR3 is 12 amino acids. DNA of the CDR3: TGCGCCAGCAGCTCTTCCGGGACTGGCTACACCTTC. It translates to CASSSSGTGYTF.

The chain links TRBV28 to TRBJ1-6, with TRBD1 matching 9 bases. This CDR3 has 15 amino acids. V dropped 7 bases and J dropped 9; count of bases not matched to a gene: 10. Germline CDR1 MDHEN, CDR2 SYDVKM. The CDR3 DNA follows: TGTGCCAGCACCTTAGGGGGGACAGGGAGTTCACCCCTCCACTTT. It translates to CASTLGGTGSSPLHF.

This clonotype turned up a few times. This sequence joins TRBV10-3 and TRBJ2-4; no firm D call. Germline-derived CDR1 and CDR2 are ENHRY and SYGVKD. Trimming removed 4 bases from V and 1 base from J, with 5 bases in between. This CDR3 contains 13 residues. This CDR3 is CAISGPAKNIQYF. CDR3 sequence (DNA): TGTGCCATCAGTGGGCCGGCCAAAAACATTCAGTACTTC.

The V gene is TRBV7-2, the J gene TRBJ2-1; TRBD2 matches at 11 bases. This CDR3 is built from 15 residues. The V and J ends lost 1 base and 11 bases, in that order; junction bases with no gene match: 7. The germline V gene encodes CDR1 SGHTA and CDR2 FQGNSA. This CDR3 is CASSLVGLAGTKQFF. DNA of the CDR3: TGTGCCAGCAGCTTAGTTGGACTAGCGGGCACCAAGCAGTTCTTC. Full variable domain (rest looked up from reference TRBV7-2 and TRBJ2-1): GAGVSQSPSNKVTEKGKDVELRCDPISGHTALYWYRQSLGQGLEFLIYFQGNSAPDKSGLPSDRFSAERTGGSVSTLTIQRTQQEDSAVYLCASSLVGLAGTKQFFGPGTRLTVL.

The chain recombines TRBV7-9 with TRBJ2-5, with TRBD2 matching over 11 bases. V lost 1 base and J lost 5; bases outside the gene matches: 6. Germline assignment: CDR1 SEHNR and CDR2 FQNEAQ (reference sequence). The CDR3 runs 16 residues. CDR3 residues: CASSLDRLAGLETQYF. In nucleotides, the CDR3 is TGTGCCAGCAGCTTAGATAGACTAGCGGGGCTCGAGACCCAGTACTTC. Using reference TRBV7-9 and TRBJ2-5 for the parts outside the CDR3, the full variable domain is DTGVSQNPRHKITKRGQNVTFRCDPISEHNRLYWYRQTLGQGPEFLTYFQNEAQLEKSRLLSDRFSAERPKGSFSTLEIQRTEQGDSAMYLCASSLDRLAGLETQYFGPGTRLLVL.

This clonotype was recorded many times. The chain links TRBV5-1 to TRBJ2-1; 8 bases are shared with TRBD2. The CDR3 is made up of 16 amino acids. From germline, CDR1 is SGHRS and CDR2 YFSETQ. The J segment lost 2 bases and the V segment lost 0 bases, leaving 4 bases of the junction unmatched. As DNA, the CDR3 is TGCGCCAGCAGCTTGGCCACCGGGGGGGCCTACAATGAGCAGTTCTTC. Translation gives CASSLATGGAYNEQFF.

This clonotype has just a few counts. The chain uses TRBV12-3 or TRBV12-4 and TRBJ2-7; D might be TRBD1 or TRBD2, each matching 5 bases. CDR3 length: 14 residues. Between the trimmed V and J ends, which lost 6 bases and 2 bases, there was a span of 14 bases. In DNA form, the CDR3 reads TGTGCCAGCAGATTCTCCGAGGGGCCCTACGAGCAGTACTTC. Its translation: CASRFSEGPYEQYF.

This chain links TRBV11-2 with TRBJ2-7; no reliable D call. The CDR3 sequence is 13 residues long. V was clipped by 0 bases and J by 5 bases, with 8 bases between them. Germline V CDR1 and CDR2: SGHAT, FQNNGV. CDR3 amino acids: CASSLDLKDEQYF. The CDR3 DNA sequence: TGTGCCAGCAGCTTAGATCTAAAGGACGAGCAGTACTTC. Full variable domain (remainder filled in from reference TRBV11-2 and TRBJ2-7): EAGVAQSPRYKIIEKRQSVAFWCNPISGHATLYWYQQILGQGPKLLIQFQNNGVVDDSQLPKDRFSAERLKGVDSTLKIQPAKLEDSAVYLCASSLDLKDEQYFGPGTRLTVT.

A few counts support this clonotype. The chain employs TRBV5-1 and TRBJ1-4; tentatively, D is TRBD1 (6 bases). The CDR3 consists of 15 residues. CDR1 is SGHRS and CDR2 is YFSETQ in the germline V gene. The V gene lost 2 bases and the J gene lost 3 bases, with 11 bases spanning the gap. Written as DNA, the CDR3 is TGCGCCAGCAGCTTCGGGGGGCTGTCTAATGAAAAACTGTTTTTT. The encoded protein is CASSFGGLSNEKLFF.

The rearrangement joins TRBV2 to TRBJ2-3; a weak D match, TRBD2 (6 bases). The ends were cut back, 5 bases at V and 0 bases at J, with 24 bases in the middle. The CDR3 consists of 19 residues. The germline V gene has CDR1 SNHLY and CDR2 FYNNEI. DNA of the CDR3: TGTGCCAGCAGTTTAGGTAGCGCGGGGTGGAACAAGAGCACAGATACGCAGTATTTT. Amino acids: CASSLGSAGWNKSTDTQYF.